This TCR beta chain was sequenced in a study of T cells after yellow fever vaccination (dated by TCRdb to between 2018 and 2021). The study in broad terms: The SMART-Seq v4 Ultra Low Input RNA kit was used to prepare libraries from fractions with low cell numbers. To follow T-cell clones before and after primary and booster YFV17D yellow fever vaccination, bulk TCR alpha and beta repertoires were sequenced over time. Two healthy male donors, one aged 18 to 29 and one aged 30 to 40 years, were included in the cohort. Bulk PBMC replicates and cell subsets were isolated from blood drawn at multiple timepoints before and after both primary and secondary immunization. Paper-wide results and their limitations: Because the study included only two donors, the extent to which the findings can be generalized is limited. The secondary T-cell response was found to be weaker but faster than the primary response, with a peak reached on day 5 rather than on day 15. Most clones expanded after primary vaccination were re-detected after the booster (almost 98% of CD4 and approximately 89% of CD8), suggesting broad memory maintenance. A small share of clonotypes was detected in both CD4 and CD8 compartments, with the overlap likely arising from convergent recombination. Computational filtering was required because FACS-sorted repertoires could contain abundant contaminating clonotypes from the bulk population.

V loses 8 bases, J loses 1 base, and the germline ends lie 14 bases apart. CDR1 is given as LNHNV and CDR2 as YYDKDF, both from the germline V gene (reference sequence). The CDR3 sequence holds 14 residues, the cysteine and phenylalanine included. Only the CDR3 portion is preserved as DNA: 42 bases, with reading frame beginning at the first base. What this sample's treatment or condition label stands for: live attenuated yellow fever vaccine strain. At each blood-draw timepoint, two biological replicates of bulk PBMCs were collected. PBMCs were isolated from peripheral blood using a standard Ficoll-Paque protocol. RNA was extracted with TriZol from bulk PBMCs, CD4 and CD8 fractions, and dextramer-positive and dextramer-negative fractions. Synthesis of TCR cDNA relied on 5'RACE template switching, a step that introduced a universal primer site along with unique molecular identifiers. Priming of cDNA synthesis was performed from both the TCR alpha and TCR beta constant segments. Library amplification involved two PCR steps, and the second step added sample barcodes and sequencing adapters. Sequencing of libraries was done on Illumina HiSeq 2500 (2x100 bp) or NovaSeq (2x150 bp). In the original analysis: MIGEC handled demultiplexing of reads and collapsing into UMI consensus sequences, while MiXCR performed V(D)J alignment. Vaccine-responding clonotypes were identified with edgeR using replicate PBMC samples, with FDR below 0.01 and a log2 fold change above 5 up to day 15 being required. Each bulk clonotype received a CD4 or CD8 identity based on whether the sequenced CD4 or CD8 repertoire contained that clonotype at higher abundance. TCRdb itself trimmed the public reads at Q25 with fastp, ran MiXCR and retained productive beta chains. Rows with a matching CDR3 protein are joined into one entry that keeps the most common DNA and genes. The V and J calls were not made by the authors but by TCRdb's processing. For this sample there are 510,000 or so distinct CDR3 sequences; roughly a fifth appear just once. Of the sample, 14% is held by the ten largest clones.

Of note for this clonotype: Its antigen has not been determined. No base quality information exists; no much larger clone differs at one position.

The chain is assembled from TRBV15 and TRBJ2-5; the D gene could be TRBD1 or TRBD2, each one agreeing over 5 bases. Sequenced here: PBMCs, sampled 15 days after the yellow fever booster vaccination. The source of this sequence is a man aged 25 to 40 who received the YFV17D yellow fever vaccine. CDR3 region: CATGGGTRQETQYF. The bases are TGTGCCACCGGGGGTGGTACTCGCCAAGAGACCCAGTACTTC.